This T cell receptor beta chain was identified during a study of radiotherapy plus CTLA-4 blockade in lung cancer. Findings and caveats of the study: TCR clones originating in tumors grew in number in blood after radiotherapy plus ipilimumab.

In the case of this clone: Its matching antigen is unknown.

The protocol was immunoSEQ multiplex PCR, while the TCRdb copy is restricted to in-frame clones and leaves out a portion. The profile shows about 38,000 clones, about 70% of them singletons. CDR3 size: 16 residues. Germline values: CDR1 LNHDA, CDR2 SQIVND (reference sequence). Trimming took 5 bases from V and 0 from J; bases not matched to a gene: 8. The receptor's source is a human donor with non-small cell lung cancer who had stable disease on radiotherapy plus ipilimumab. This chain connects TRBV19 to TRBJ1-1, with 8 bases lining up with TRBD1. The source was peripheral blood, collected from a patient treated with radiotherapy plus ipilimumab. The CDR3, as DNA: TGTGCCAGTAGTTCGGACAGGGCCACTATGAACACTGAAGCTTTCTTT. It encodes CASSSDRATMNTEAFF.